This TCR beta chain came from a study of CD8+ T cells in alopecia areata. Reverse transcribed after extraction, RNA yielded cDNA as the sequencing template. Repertoires were generated with immunoSEQ multiplex PCR, while TCRdb's copy carries only in-frame clones and drops some. In the table there are 90,000 to 120,000 clones, less than 90% of which are singletons. CDR1 is SGHVS, CDR2 FNYEAQ, per germline. The CDR3 has 14 amino acids. Trimming left V 4 bases short and J 0 bases short, with 7 bases between. The treatment was: oral pan-JAK inhibitor, 5-10 mg twice daily. Alopecia areata patients had lesional scalp punch biopsies and peripheral blood taken from them. Isolation of CD4+ and CD8+ T cells from PBMCs was achieved by sorting.

The V gene is TRBV7-6, the J gene TRBJ2-1; no reliable D call. The sample here was CD8+ T cells sorted from blood, taken at week 24, from a patient treated with tofacitinib. The TCR originated in a human donor with alopecia areata. CDR3 nucleotide sequence: TGTGCCAGCAGCTCCCGCAGCTCCTACAATGAGCAGTTCTTC. Translation: CASSSRSSYNEQFF.